A single T cell receptor (beta chain) is shown here with its context. This specimen belongs to a study of technical replicates of blood from several donors. From germline, CDR1 is MRHNA and CDR2 SNTAGT. The CDR3 loop spans 16 amino acids. V lost 5 bases to trimming and J lost 0 bases, with 13 bases between them. This table comes from immunoSEQ multiplex PCR, and its TCRdb copy is limited to in-frame clones, with some not included. The sample has 70,000 to 75,000 clones; roughly 94% are singletons. This receptor was identified in a human donor in good health. The sequenced sample was T cells isolated from PBMCs. J is TRBJ2-2 and V is TRBV6-4, with D possibly matching TRBD2 (5 bases). CDR3 nucleotides: TGTGCCAGCAGTCTGTTCGCGGGCTCGAACACCGGGGAGCTGTTTTTT. Its protein is CASSLFAGSNTGELFF.